Listed below are T cell receptor beta chains from one sample, sequenced in a study of preoperative IRX-2 immunotherapy in early breast cancer. Libraries were prepared by immunoSEQ multiplex PCR; TCRdb keeps only in-frame clonotypes and omits some of them. The sample holds fewer than 70,000 clones; approximately 94% are singletons and the top ten take around 1.7%. The sample was taken from a patient treated with IRX-2 immunotherapy. The receptors here all came from a human donor with breast cancer. The CDR3 runs from the conserved cysteine through the conserved F or W. The D gene is left open where the match is weak. A clone size is listed for some rows: how often the clone was seen (once, few, many), or a class if it is expanded.

J gene,V gene,D gene,clone size,CDR3 DNA,CDR3 protein
TRBJ2-3,TRBV6-5,-,-,TGTGCCAGCACCCACACGATTACAGATACGCAGTATTTT,CASTHTITDTQYF
TRBJ1-3,TRBV5-1,-,-,TGCGCCAGCAGCGTAGGGCCGGGGAGAACTGGAAACACCATATATTTT,CASSVGPGRTGNTIYF
TRBJ1-5,TRBV6-6,-,-,TGTGCCAGCAGCTATGGGACCCTCAATCAGCCCCAGCATTTT,CASSYGTLNQPQHF
TRBJ1-3,TRBV10-3,TRBD1,-,TGTGCCATCAGTGGACTGGGACAGGGAAGAAACACCATATATTTT,CAISGLGQGRNTIYF
TRBJ1-2,TRBV10-3,TRBD1,-,TGTGCCACCCACGCGAATCCGGGACAGGGTATATCCAAGGATGGCTACACCTTC,CATHANPGQGISKDGYTF
TRBJ2-7,TRBV5-1,TRBD1,-,TGCGCCAGCAGCCGGGGGGGACAGGGGGCTGAGCAGTACTTC,CASSRGGQGAEQYF
TRBJ2-2,TRBV9,-,-,TGTGCCAGCAGCGGGAGGACAGAAACCGGGGAGCTGTTTTTT,CASSGRTETGELFF
TRBJ2-7,TRBV5-4,TRBD2,once,TGTGCCAGCAGCCGTCCCGGGGGGGGATACGAGCAGTACTTC,CASSRPGGGYEQYF
TRBJ2-3,TRBV6-5,-,-,TGTGCCAGCACTGGGGACAGCACAGATACGCAGTATTTT,CASTGDSTDTQYF
TRBJ1-2,TRBV19,-,-,TGTGCCAGTAGCCGAACGTCGGCGGGAGCCATGCTTTATGGCTACACCTTC,CASSRTSAGAMLYGYTF
TRBJ1-6,TRBV30,-,-,TGTGCCTGGAGTTCGAACTCCTATAATTCACCCCTCCACTTT,CAWSSNSYNSPLHF
TRBJ1-2,TRBV5-6,-,-,TGTGCCAGCAGCTTGATTGGTGGCTACACCTTC,CASSLIGGYTF
TRBJ2-1,TRBV25-1,TRBD2,-,TGTGCCAGTAGGGATAGCGGGAGCCGGGGGCTCAATGAGCAGTTCTTC,CASRDSGSRGLNEQFF
TRBJ2-1,TRBV19,-,-,TGTGCCAGTAGTATAGCGGGGGCGCTGGGGGGGCAGTTCTTC,CASSIAGALGGQFF
TRBJ2-7,TRBV7-8,-,-,TGTGCCAGCAGCTTAACCCAGGCGAGTTACGAGCAGTACTTC,CASSLTQASYEQYF
TRBJ2-1,TRBV5-1,TRBD2,-,TGCGCCAGCAGCCACGGACTAGCGGGGACCTACAATGAGCAGTTCTTC,CASSHGLAGTYNEQFF
TRBJ1-3,TRBV15,TRBD1,-,TGTGCCACCAGCCAGGGGGAGGTGGCTGGAAACACCATATATTTT,CATSQGEVAGNTIYF
TRBJ2-5,TRBV7-6,-,-,TGTGCCAGCAGCTTAGCGGGGGGCCTAAAGACCCAGTACTTC,CASSLAGGLKTQYF
TRBJ2-7,TRBV28,TRBD1,-,TGTGCCAGCAGTTTAGGGCAGGGGGCGCAGCTGTCCTACGAGCAGTACTTC,CASSLGQGAQLSYEQYF
TRBJ1-4,TRBV27,-,-,TGTGCCAGCAGTTTTGCAGGGGTAGGGGAAAAACTGTTTTTT,CASSFAGVGEKLFF
TRBJ2-3,TRBV5-1,TRBD2,-,TGCGCCAGCAGCTTTCGGGCTAGCGGGAATACAGATACGCAGTATTTT,CASSFRASGNTDTQYF
TRBJ1-2,TRBV4-3,-,-,TGCGCCAGCAGCCAAGAGGGAGGCGGTAGATACTATGGCTACACCTTC,CASSQEGGGRYYGYTF
TRBJ2-3,TRBV6-1,-,-,TGTGCCACCGGGGCCAGAGGGGCAGATACGCAGTATTTT,CATGARGADTQYF
TRBJ1-5,TRBV19,-,few,TGTGCCAGTAGTACAGAACCCAATCAGCCCCAGCATTTT,CASSTEPNQPQHF
TRBJ2-5,TRBV28,TRBD2,-,TGTGCCAGCAGTGTAGCGGGAGGTCGAGAGACCCAGTACTTC,CASSVAGGRETQYF
TRBJ1-5,TRBV4-2,-,once,TGTGCCAGCAGCCAAGAGAGGAGGTATAGCAATCAGCCCCAGCATTTT,CASSQERRYSNQPQHF
TRBJ2-7,TRBV9,TRBD2,-,TGTGCCAGCAGCGTAGCTAGGGGGACTAGCGGGAGTTCGGTCGAGCAGTACTTC,CASSVARGTSGSSVEQYF
TRBJ2-7,TRBV15,-,-,TGTGCCACCAGCAGAGAGGGGAGATCTACGAAGCAGTACTTC,CATSREGRSTKQYF
TRBJ2-1,TRBV29-1,-,-,TGCAGCGATGAGGGGGGGCAAAGCTCCTACAATGAGCAGTTCTTC,CSDEGGQSSYNEQFF
TRBJ2-7,TRBV27,-,-,TGTGCCAGCAAGTCGGGACTGAGCTCCTACGAGCAGTACTTC,CASKSGLSSYEQYF
TRBJ2-3,TRBV2,-,-,TGTGCCACGGACTCCCGTGGGCAGTATTTT,CATDSRGQYF
TRBJ2-7,TRBV11-2,-,-,TGTGCCAGCAGTTCCACGATCGGCTACGAGCAGTACTTC,CASSSTIGYEQYF
TRBJ1-1,TRBV29-1,-,-,TGCAGCGTTGCTGACCCTGAAGCTTTCTTT,CSVADPEAFF